This T cell receptor beta chain comes out of a study of cytomegalovirus exposure and HLA in healthy donors. A few counts support this clone. The study ran its PCR with 60 Vbeta and 13 Jbeta primers. The assay was immunoSEQ multiplex PCR, and TCRdb's table has in-frame clones only and misses some. The sample yields around 180,000 clones, around 80% seen once. The CDR3 totals 13 residues. Germline-derived CDR1 and CDR2 are SQVTM and ANQGSEA. V lost 6 bases and J lost 1, with 12 bases in between. This sequence joins TRBV29-1 and TRBJ1-1; D gene uncertain. Material: PBMCs. This TCR came from a woman between 35 and 50 years old in good health and CMV-seronegative. CDR3 sequence reads: CSVYLGGNTEAFF. The CDR3 coding sequence is TGCAGCGTGTACCTTGGAGGGAACACTGAAGCTTTCTTT.